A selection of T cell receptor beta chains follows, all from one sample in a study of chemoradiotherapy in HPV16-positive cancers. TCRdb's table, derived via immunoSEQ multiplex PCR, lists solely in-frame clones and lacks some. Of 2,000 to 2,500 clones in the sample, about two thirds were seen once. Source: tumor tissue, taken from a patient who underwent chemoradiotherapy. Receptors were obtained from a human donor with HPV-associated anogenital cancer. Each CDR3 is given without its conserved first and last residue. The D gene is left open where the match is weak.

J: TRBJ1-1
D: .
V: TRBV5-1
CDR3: ASTRGSGNTEAF

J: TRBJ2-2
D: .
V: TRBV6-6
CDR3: ASSSKNTGELF

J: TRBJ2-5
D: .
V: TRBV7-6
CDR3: ASSLVVNQETQY

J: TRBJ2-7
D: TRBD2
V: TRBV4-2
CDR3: ASSTGRGSGVGSEQY

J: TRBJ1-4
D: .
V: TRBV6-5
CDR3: ASSPRVSKNEKLF

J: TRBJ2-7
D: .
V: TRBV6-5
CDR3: ASSYGASGAGEQY

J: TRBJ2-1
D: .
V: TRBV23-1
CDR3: ASSQTPRLFGQKSYNEQF

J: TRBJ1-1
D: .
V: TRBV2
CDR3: ASAGNLRTEAF

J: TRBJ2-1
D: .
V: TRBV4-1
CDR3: ASSQGTSSLEGKNEQF

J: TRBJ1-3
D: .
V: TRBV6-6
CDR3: ASSYLGEIAGNTIY

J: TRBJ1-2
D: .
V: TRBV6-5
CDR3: ASSYSRTVDGYT

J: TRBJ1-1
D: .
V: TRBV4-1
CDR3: ASSSTGDTEAF

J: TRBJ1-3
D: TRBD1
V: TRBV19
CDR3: ASSEGGAGNTIY

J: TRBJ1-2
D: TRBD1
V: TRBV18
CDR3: ASSLGQPNYGYT

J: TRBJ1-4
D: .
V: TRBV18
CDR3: ASSPEVTAPYEKLF

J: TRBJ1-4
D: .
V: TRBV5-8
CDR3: ASSGGPGPGTEKLF

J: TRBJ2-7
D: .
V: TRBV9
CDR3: ASSPQSSYEQY

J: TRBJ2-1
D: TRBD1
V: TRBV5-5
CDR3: ASSQGDVSYNEQF

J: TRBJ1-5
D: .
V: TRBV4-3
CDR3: ASSQGVKRGESNQPQH

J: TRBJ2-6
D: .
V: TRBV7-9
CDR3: ASIDTWANVLT

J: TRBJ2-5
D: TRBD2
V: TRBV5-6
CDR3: ASSQGLAVETQY

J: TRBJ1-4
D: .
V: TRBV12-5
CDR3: ASGLGLAFEKLF

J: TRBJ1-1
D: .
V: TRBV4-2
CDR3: ASRREGGEGTEAF

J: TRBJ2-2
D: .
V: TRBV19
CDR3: ASRPLRADGELF

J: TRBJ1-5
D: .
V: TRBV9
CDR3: ASSRDGSPNQPQH

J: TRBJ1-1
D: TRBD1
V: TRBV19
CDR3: ASRDTGGPLSFEAF

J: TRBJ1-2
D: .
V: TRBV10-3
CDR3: AISEPATHQGRESGYT

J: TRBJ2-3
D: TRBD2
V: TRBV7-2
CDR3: ASSWGGLAADTQY

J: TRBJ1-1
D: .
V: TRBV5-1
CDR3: ASSLGGGTEAF

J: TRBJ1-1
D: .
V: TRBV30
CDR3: AWNRETEAF

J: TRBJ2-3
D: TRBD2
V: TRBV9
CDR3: ASSPGIAGVRDTQY

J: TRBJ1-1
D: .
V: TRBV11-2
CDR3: ASSLDTPLNTEAF

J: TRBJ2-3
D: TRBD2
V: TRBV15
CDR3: ATSKGSGNTDTQY

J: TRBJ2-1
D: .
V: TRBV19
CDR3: ASSQTGRPSYNEQF

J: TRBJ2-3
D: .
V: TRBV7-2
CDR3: ASTKSRSSSKGTQY

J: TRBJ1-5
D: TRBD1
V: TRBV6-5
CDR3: ASSSRTGLEPQH

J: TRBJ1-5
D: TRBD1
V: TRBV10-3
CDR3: AISEGQGNQPQH

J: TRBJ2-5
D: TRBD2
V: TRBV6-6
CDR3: ASSPRTSGLGTQY

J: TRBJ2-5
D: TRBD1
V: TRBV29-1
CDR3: SVEGTGGNLETQY

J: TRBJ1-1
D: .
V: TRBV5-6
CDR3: ASSLDQLNREAF

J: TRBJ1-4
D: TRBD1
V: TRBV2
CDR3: ASSAQGPTNEKLF

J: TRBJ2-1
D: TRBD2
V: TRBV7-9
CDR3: ASSYPFRGVNEQF

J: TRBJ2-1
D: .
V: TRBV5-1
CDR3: ASRFRTMANEQF

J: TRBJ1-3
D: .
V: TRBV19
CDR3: ASSIGLAGNTIY

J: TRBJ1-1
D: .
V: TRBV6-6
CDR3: ASSYSRIEAF

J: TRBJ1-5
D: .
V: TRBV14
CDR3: ASSQDESQPQH

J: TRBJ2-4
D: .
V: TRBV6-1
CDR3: ASIPEARNIQY

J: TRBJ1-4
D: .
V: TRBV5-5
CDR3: ASSFSSEKLF

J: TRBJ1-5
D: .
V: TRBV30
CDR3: AWSEGTLVNQPQH

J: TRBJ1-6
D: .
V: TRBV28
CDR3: ASSLGTQSTNSPLH

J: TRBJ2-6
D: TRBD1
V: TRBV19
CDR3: ASTPPGQDYSGANVLT

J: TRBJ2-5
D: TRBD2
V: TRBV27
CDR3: ASSRGTSGRRETQY

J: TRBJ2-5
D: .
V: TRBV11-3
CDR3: ASSLGWSRAGLQETQY

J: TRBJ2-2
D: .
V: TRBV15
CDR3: ATSRGGQNTGELF

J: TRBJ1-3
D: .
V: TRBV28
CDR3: ASSLSYTNSGNTIY

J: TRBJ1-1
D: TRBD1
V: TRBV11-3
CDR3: ASSSGTGGSEAF

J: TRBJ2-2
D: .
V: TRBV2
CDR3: ASSEALAMTGELF

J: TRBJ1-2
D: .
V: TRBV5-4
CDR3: ASSFRGAAYGYT

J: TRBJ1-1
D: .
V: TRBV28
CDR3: ASSDSPTEAF

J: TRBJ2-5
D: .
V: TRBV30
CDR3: AWVAETQY